The rows below give T cell receptor beta chains drawn from one sample of a study of T cell responses to AZD1222 COVID-19 vaccine. Some clones are missing from TCRdb's copy, which holds only in-frame ones; the method was immunoSEQ multiplex PCR. The sample lists under 150,000 clones, 90% occurring once. Sequences were derived from peripheral blood, sampled 28 days after the second AZD1222 dose. These receptors originate from an adult who received the AZD1222 COVID-19 vaccine. Each CDR3 is given with its conserved first and last residue. The order of the fields is CDR3 DNA, CDR3 protein, V gene, D gene, clone size, J gene. A D gene is named only where the DNA matches it firmly. Size is stated for part of the rows, as once, few or many counts, or as a class when the clone is expanded.

cdr3_nt: TGTGCCAGCAGCTCAAATGGGCGGAGGGAATACGAGCAGTACTTC
cdr3_aa: CASSSNGRREYEQYF
v_call: TRBV7-2
d_call: -
clone_size: -
j_call: TRBJ2-7

cdr3_nt: TGTGCCAGTAGTATAGAAGCCACCTTCTCTGGAAACACCATATATTTT
cdr3_aa: CASSIEATFSGNTIYF
v_call: TRBV19
d_call: -
clone_size: -
j_call: TRBJ1-3

cdr3_nt: TGTGCCAGCGGGGGACGGGCAGGGCCCGGAAACACCATATATTTT
cdr3_aa: CASGGRAGPGNTIYF
v_call: TRBV6-5
d_call: -
clone_size: -
j_call: TRBJ1-3

cdr3_nt: TGTGCCAGCAGTTATGTAGGGGACCCCAACGAGCAGTACTTC
cdr3_aa: CASSYVGDPNEQYF
v_call: TRBV6-2/TRBV6-3
d_call: -
clone_size: large
j_call: TRBJ2-7

cdr3_nt: TGTGCCAGCAGGTGGCTAGCGAACACCGGGGAGCTGTTTTTT
cdr3_aa: CASRWLANTGELFF
v_call: TRBV27
d_call: -
clone_size: once
j_call: TRBJ2-2

cdr3_nt: TGTGCCAGCAGCTTGGTCGGCTCGAACACCGGGGAGCTGTTTTTT
cdr3_aa: CASSLVGSNTGELFF
v_call: TRBV5-6
d_call: -
clone_size: -
j_call: TRBJ2-2

cdr3_nt: TGTGCCAGCAGCTTATTTATGGTTGGCGCTGAAGCTTTCTTT
cdr3_aa: CASSLFMVGAEAFF
v_call: TRBV7-2
d_call: -
clone_size: -
j_call: TRBJ1-1

cdr3_nt: TGTGCCAGCAGCCGGGGGCTGGAGGGCAATCAGCCCCAGCATTTT
cdr3_aa: CASSRGLEGNQPQHF
v_call: TRBV4-2
d_call: -
clone_size: -
j_call: TRBJ1-5

cdr3_nt: TGCGCCAGCAGCCGACGAGGGGGGTCGGGCTCTGGAAACACCATATATTTT
cdr3_aa: CASSRRGGSGSGNTIYF
v_call: TRBV5-1
d_call: -
clone_size: -
j_call: TRBJ1-3

cdr3_nt: TGTGCCAGTAGTTCACAGGGGTCTAATGAAAAACTGTTTTTT
cdr3_aa: CASSSQGSNEKLFF
v_call: TRBV19
d_call: TRBD1
clone_size: -
j_call: TRBJ1-4

cdr3_nt: TGTGCCAGCACCCTGGGGGGGACAGGGTGGTATACTGAAGCTTTCTTT
cdr3_aa: CASTLGGTGWYTEAFF
v_call: TRBV28
d_call: TRBD1
clone_size: once
j_call: TRBJ1-1

cdr3_nt: TGTGCCAGCAGCCCGGGGGCTAGCGGAAGACTATACAATGAGCAGTTCTTC
cdr3_aa: CASSPGASGRLYNEQFF
v_call: TRBV6-6
d_call: -
clone_size: -
j_call: TRBJ2-1

cdr3_nt: TGTGCCAGCAGACTAGACGGGGGCCGTAGCTCCTACGAGCAGTACTTC
cdr3_aa: CASRLDGGRSSYEQYF
v_call: TRBV2
d_call: -
clone_size: once
j_call: TRBJ2-7

cdr3_nt: TGTGCCAGCAGTCCAGACAGGGTCGTAGGCGGCTACACCTTC
cdr3_aa: CASSPDRVVGGYTF
v_call: TRBV6-5
d_call: TRBD1
clone_size: -
j_call: TRBJ1-2